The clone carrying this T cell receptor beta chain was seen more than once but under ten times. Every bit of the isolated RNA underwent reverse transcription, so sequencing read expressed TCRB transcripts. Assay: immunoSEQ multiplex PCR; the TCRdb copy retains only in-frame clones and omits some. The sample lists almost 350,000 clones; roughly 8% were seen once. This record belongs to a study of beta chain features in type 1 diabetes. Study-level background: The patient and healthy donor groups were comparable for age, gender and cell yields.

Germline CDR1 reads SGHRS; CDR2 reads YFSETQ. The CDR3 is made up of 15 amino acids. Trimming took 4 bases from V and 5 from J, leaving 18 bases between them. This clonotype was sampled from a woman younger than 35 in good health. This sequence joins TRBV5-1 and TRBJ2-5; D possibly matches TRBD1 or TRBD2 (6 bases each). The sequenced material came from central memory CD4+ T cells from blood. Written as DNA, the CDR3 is TGCGCCAGCAGCGACCAAGTAGGGGGGACGGAGACCCAGTACTTC. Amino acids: CASSDQVGGTETQYF.